These 9 T cell receptor beta chains came from one sample sequenced in a study of Graves' ophthalmopathy and Graves' hyperthyroidism. Scientists amplified the TCR beta CDR3 regions from RNA transcripts. After a first-round RT-PCR with HTBI primers, a second-round multiplex PCR was run. From the multiplex PCR reads, TCRdb called clonotypes with MiXCR, one entry per CDR3 protein. The sample has 360,000 or so distinct CDR3 sequences, around 20% seen once. The sequenced material came from peripheral blood. The receptors derive from a woman between 18 and 30 years old with Graves' ophthalmopathy.

This clonotype has ten or more counts. This chain connects TRBV28 to TRBJ2-7, with TRBD1 matching 8 bases. Trimming took 5 bases from V and 1 from J; bases not matched to a gene: 10. CDR3 length: 16 amino acids. Per germline, CDR1 MDHEN and CDR2 SYDVKM. In DNA form, the CDR3 reads TGTGCCAGCAGTCTCCGGACAGGGCCCCTATCCTACGAGCAGTACTTC. This sequence encodes CASSLRTGPLSYEQYF. The entire variable domain, with the rest obtained from reference TRBV28 and TRBJ2-7, is as follows: DVKVTQSSRYLVKRTGEKVFLECVQDMDHENMFWYRQDPGLGLRLIYFSYDVKMKEKGDIPEGYSVSREKKERFSLILESASTNQTSMYLCASSLRTGPLSYEQYFGPGTRLTVT.

This clonotype occurred many times. The chain has TRBV24-1 and TRBJ2-7, with D perhaps given as TRBD1 or TRBD2 (5 bases each). The CDR3 runs 17 residues. CDR1 is KGHDR and CDR2 is SFDVKD in the germline V gene. V was cut by 3 bases and J by 2 bases, with 19 bases left in between. The CDR3 here is CATSDPRGTDGPYEQYF. In DNA, the CDR3 is TGTGCCACCAGTGATCCCCGAGGGACCGACGGACCCTACGAGCAGTACTTC.

In its sample, this clonotype was seen many times. The V gene is TRBV6-1, the J gene TRBJ2-4, with 8 positions matching TRBD2. Germline V lookup: CDR1 MNHNS, CDR2 SASEGT. Trimming removed 8 bases from V and 7 bases from J; junction bases left unmatched: 16. The CDR3 is 16 residues long. CDR3 amino acids: CASRQGVGGGRNIQYF. The DNA of the CDR3 is TGTGCCAGCCGTCAAGGGGTCGGCGGGGGGCGGAACATTCAGTACTTC.

The sample holds many counts of this clonotype. The V gene is TRBV29-1, the J gene TRBJ1-1; 8 bases agree with TRBD1. Trimming cost V 6 bases and J 0 bases; bases outside gene matches: 9. CDR1 is SQVTM, CDR2 ANQGSEA, per germline. The CDR3 consists of 15 residues. The CDR3 loop reads CSVDPGQVMNTEAFF. The DNA of the CDR3 is TGCAGCGTGGACCCGGGACAGGTAATGAACACTGAAGCTTTCTTT.

This clonotype was seen at least ten times. This sequence joins TRBV19 and TRBJ2-5, with 7 bases that match TRBD2. The CDR3 sequence is 13 residues long. The germline V gene encodes CDR1 LNHDA and CDR2 SQIVND (reference sequence). The V and J ends lost 6 bases and 1 base, in that order; junction bases with no gene match: 2. In DNA form, the CDR3 reads TGTGCCAGTAGGAGCGGGACCCAAGAGACCCAGTACTTC. It specifies CASRSGTQETQYF.

This clonotype was seen at least ten times. The J gene is TRBJ2-5, the V gene TRBV30, with 9 bases lining up with TRBD2. Germline lookup yields CDR1 GTSNPN and CDR2 SVGIG (reference sequence). The CDR3 runs 15 residues. V gave up 5 bases and J gave up 5 bases; unmatched junction bases: 12. Here the CDR3 reads CAWETSGWEEETQYF. The CDR3, as DNA: TGTGCCTGGGAGACTAGCGGATGGGAGGAGGAGACCCAGTACTTC.

There are many counts of this clonotype. The V and J genes are TRBV11-3 and TRBJ1-1; 7 bases are shared with TRBD1. Germline V gene data show CDR1 as SGHNT and CDR2 as YENEEA. The ends lost 5 bases at V and 7 bases at J; junction bases unmatched: 10. This CDR3 is 14 amino acids long. In DNA, the CDR3 is TGTGCCAGCAGCGGCGCCGGGACAGCGGGTGAAGCTTTCTTT. Encoded protein: CASSGAGTAGEAFF.

V is TRBV6-2 or TRBV6-3 and J is TRBJ2-5, with D perhaps assigned TRBD1 or TRBD2 (5 bases each). Germline values: CDR1 MNHEY, CDR2 SVGEGT. The CDR3 contains 14 residues. V was clipped by 7 bases and J by 2 bases, with 14 bases between them. CDR3 region: CASIPGTTQETQYF. DNA of the CDR3: TGTGCCAGCATCCCGGGGACCACTCAAGAGACCCAGTACTTC.

This clonotype was observed a handful of times. The chain carries TRBV7-9 and TRBJ2-7, with D perhaps TRBD1 or TRBD2 (5 bases each). The CDR3 extends over 15 amino acids. Germline V CDR1 and CDR2: SEHNR, FQNEAQ (reference sequence). V lost 5 bases and J 3 bases, leaving 17 bases between the germline ends. The CDR3 loop is CASSPSGALYYEQYF. The CDR3 DNA is TGTGCCAGCAGCCCGTCCGGGGCCCTCTACTACGAGCAGTACTTC. The full variable domain, in which reference TRBV7-9 and TRBJ2-7 provide the parts outside the CDR3, is DTGVSQNPRHKITKRGQNVTFRCDPISEHNRLYWYRQTLGQGPEFLTYFQNEAQLEKSRLLSDRFSAERPKGSFSTLEIQRTEQGDSAMYLCASSPSGALYYEQYFGPGTRLTVT.